This TCR beta chain was observed in a study of cytomegalovirus exposure and HLA in healthy donors. General observations from the study: In a later analysis, parvovirus B19, influenza, CMV and Epstein-Barr virus appeared linked to several top co-occurrence clusters. In a later analysis, a genetic analysis reported fewer productive-TCR N-insertions in an Asian-associated ancestry cluster than the cohort average.

CDR1 is KGHSH and CDR2 is LQKENI in the germline V gene. V dropped 3 bases and J dropped 8 bases, with 16 bases sitting between them. CDR3 length: 14 residues. In the case of this clone: Its antigen remains unknown.

The study ran its PCR with 60 Vbeta and 13 Jbeta primers. Authors' data handling: Among the unique TCR beta chains that a later analysis counted, about 84 million in all, 9.5 million to 12 million were shared. Using immunoSEQ multiplex PCR, the repertoire was profiled, and TCRdb retains in-frame clones only, with some absent. For V, J and clone size, that table is used; D and trimming come from the DNA. This sample has about 120,000 clones, with roughly 82% found just once. This chain links TRBV18 with TRBJ1-2, with D tentatively TRBD1 (5 bases). The sample comprised PBMCs. The sequence derives from a woman aged 40 to 50 in good health and CMV-seropositive. The CDR3 loop reads CASSPTRTTDGYTF. The CDR3 DNA reads as TGTGCCAGCTCACCGACCCGGACAACTGACGGCTACACCTTC.